Listed below are T cell receptor beta chains from one sample, sequenced in a study of cytomegalovirus exposure and HLA in healthy donors. Profiled with immunoSEQ multiplex PCR; TCRdb holds only in-frame clones, not every one. The repertoire holds around 140,000 clones, with around 73% as singletons. Sequencing used PBMCs. Receptor source: a woman between 18 and 29 years old in good health and CMV-seronegative. CDR3s include the opening cysteine and the closing phenylalanine or tryptophan. D genes are given only for firm matches.

CASSPSGRGPYGYTF	TRBV2	TRBJ1-2	-
CASSLGPGGSTEAFF	TRBV5-1	TRBJ1-1	TRBD1
CASSTYRVAEAFF	TRBV27	TRBJ1-1	-
CASSLRQGFGYTF	TRBV7-9	TRBJ1-2	TRBD1
CASSRTPQGGETQYF	TRBV19	TRBJ2-5	-
CASIPRGQGTYEQFF	TRBV2	TRBJ2-1	TRBD1
CASSGGRGPLFF	TRBV10-1	TRBJ2-1	TRBD1
CASSSVFEGGMETQYF	TRBV28	TRBJ2-5	-
CASSDPRSGGVDNEQFF	TRBV10-2	TRBJ2-1	TRBD2
CASSPRGGRAGGELFF	TRBV5-6	TRBJ2-2	TRBD2
CASSPRSNYNEQFF	TRBV18	TRBJ2-1	-
CASELRTALAGPTNNEQFF	TRBV2	TRBJ2-1	TRBD2
CASSLFQIPSNYGHTF	TRBV27	TRBJ1-2	-
CASSRGQAGTGELFF	TRBV6-5	TRBJ2-2	TRBD1
CASSLGPGTGGEQYF	TRBV7-8	-	TRBD2
CASSPDSTKNIQYF	TRBV5-6	TRBJ2-4	-
CASSYRSANTEAFF	TRBV6-5	TRBJ1-1	-
CASSSGNYEQYF	TRBV7-2	TRBJ2-7	-
CASSQPRQGTGYTF	TRBV4-1	TRBJ1-2	TRBD1
CASSRRFGTENNEQFF	TRBV5-6	TRBJ2-1	-
CSVEDNYNEQFF	TRBV29-1	TRBJ2-1	-
CASRQGPRDGYTF	TRBV2	TRBJ1-2	TRBD1
CASSLGGATNEKLFF	TRBV6-1	TRBJ1-4	-
CASSFSSGGAGKTQYF	TRBV5-1	TRBJ2-5	TRBD2
CASSSTYAGGGYTF	TRBV11-3	TRBJ1-2	-
CAITQLAGAPDTQYF	TRBV10-3	TRBJ2-3	TRBD2
CASSLSATILVDSPLHF	TRBV5-4	TRBJ1-6	-